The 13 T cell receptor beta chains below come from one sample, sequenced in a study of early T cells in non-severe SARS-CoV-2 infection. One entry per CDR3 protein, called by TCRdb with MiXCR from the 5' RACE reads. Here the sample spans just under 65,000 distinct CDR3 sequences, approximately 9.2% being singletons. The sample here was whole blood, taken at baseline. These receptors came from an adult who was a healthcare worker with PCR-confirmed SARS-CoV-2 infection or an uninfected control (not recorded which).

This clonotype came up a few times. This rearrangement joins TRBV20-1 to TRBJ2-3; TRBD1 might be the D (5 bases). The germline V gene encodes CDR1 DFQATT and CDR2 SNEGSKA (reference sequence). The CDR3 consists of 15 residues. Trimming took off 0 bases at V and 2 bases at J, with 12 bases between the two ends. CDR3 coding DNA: TGCAGTGCTAGAGATTACAAGGGGTACACAGATACGCAGTATTTT. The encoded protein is CSARDYKGYTDTQYF.

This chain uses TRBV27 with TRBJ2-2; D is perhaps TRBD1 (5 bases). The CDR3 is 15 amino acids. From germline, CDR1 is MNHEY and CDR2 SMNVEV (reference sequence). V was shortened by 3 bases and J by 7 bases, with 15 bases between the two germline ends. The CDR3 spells CASSFTTGVVGELFF. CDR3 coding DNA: TGTGCCAGCAGTTTCACCACAGGCGTGGTCGGGGAGCTGTTTTTT.

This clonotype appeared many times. The CDR3 loop is CASSQVSGAQFF. The CDR3 region has the DNA TGCGCCAGCAGCCAGGTTAGCGGAGCGCAGTTCTTC. V usage is TRBV4-1 and J usage is TRBJ2-1; tentative D call: TRBD2 (6 bases). This CDR3 has 12 amino acids. Deletions cut 3 bases from V and 12 bases from J, with 12 bases between. CDR1 and CDR2 (germline): MGHRA, YSYEKL.

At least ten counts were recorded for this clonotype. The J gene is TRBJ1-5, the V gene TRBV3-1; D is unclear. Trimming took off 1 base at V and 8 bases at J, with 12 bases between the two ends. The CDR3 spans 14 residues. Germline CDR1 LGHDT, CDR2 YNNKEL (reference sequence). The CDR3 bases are TGTGCCAGCAGCCAAGCTGACCAGTCGGAGCCCCAGCATTTT. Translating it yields CASSQADQSEPQHF.

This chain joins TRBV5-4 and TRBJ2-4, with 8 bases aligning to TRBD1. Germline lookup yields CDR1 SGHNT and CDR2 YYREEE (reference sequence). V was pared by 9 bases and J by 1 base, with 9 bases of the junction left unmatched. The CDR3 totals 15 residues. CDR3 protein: CATKEGDRAKNIQYF. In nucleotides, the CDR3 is TGTGCCACCAAAGAGGGGGACAGGGCCAAAAACATTCAGTACTTC.

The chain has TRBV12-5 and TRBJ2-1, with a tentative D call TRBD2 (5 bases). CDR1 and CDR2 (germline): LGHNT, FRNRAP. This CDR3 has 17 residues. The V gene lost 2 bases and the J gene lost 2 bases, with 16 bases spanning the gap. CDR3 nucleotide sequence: TGTGCTAGTGGTTTGCCACCTGGATGGCGGGCCTACAATGAGCAGTTCTTC. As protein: CASGLPPGWRAYNEQFF.

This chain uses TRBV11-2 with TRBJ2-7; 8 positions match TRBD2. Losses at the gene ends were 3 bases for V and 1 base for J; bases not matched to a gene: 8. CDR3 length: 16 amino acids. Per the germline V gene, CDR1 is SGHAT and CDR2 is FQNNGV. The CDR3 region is CASSFPRASGSYEQYF. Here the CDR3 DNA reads TGTGCCAGCAGCTTTCCCCGGGCTAGCGGGTCCTACGAGCAGTACTTC.

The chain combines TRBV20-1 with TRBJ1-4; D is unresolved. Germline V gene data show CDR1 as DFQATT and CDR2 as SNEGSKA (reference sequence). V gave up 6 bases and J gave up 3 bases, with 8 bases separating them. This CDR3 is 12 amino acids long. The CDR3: CSARGPNEKLFF. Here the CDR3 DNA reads TGCAGTGCCCGCGGCCCTAATGAAAAACTGTTTTTT.

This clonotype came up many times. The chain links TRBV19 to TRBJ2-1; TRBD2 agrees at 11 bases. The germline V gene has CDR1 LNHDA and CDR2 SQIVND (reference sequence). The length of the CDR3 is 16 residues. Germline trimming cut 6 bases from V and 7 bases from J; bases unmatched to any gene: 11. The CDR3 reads CASSQILAGVRNEQFF. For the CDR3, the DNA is TGTGCCAGTAGCCAAATACTAGCGGGAGTGAGGAATGAGCAGTTCTTC. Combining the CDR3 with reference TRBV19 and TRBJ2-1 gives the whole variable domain DGGITQSPKYLFRKEGQNVTLSCEQNLNHDAMYWYRQDPGQGLRLIYYSQIVNDFQKGDIAEGYSVSREKKESFPLTVTSAQKNPTAFYLCASSQILAGVRNEQFFGPGTRLTVL.

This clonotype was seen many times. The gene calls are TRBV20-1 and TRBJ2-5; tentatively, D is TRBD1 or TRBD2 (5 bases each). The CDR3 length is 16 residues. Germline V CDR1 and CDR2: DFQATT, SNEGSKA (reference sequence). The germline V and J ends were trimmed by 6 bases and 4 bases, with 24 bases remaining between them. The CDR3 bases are TGCAGTGCCACTGCATTTCCGGGACGGCAAAGAGAGACCCAGTACTTC. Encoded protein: CSATAFPGRQRETQYF.

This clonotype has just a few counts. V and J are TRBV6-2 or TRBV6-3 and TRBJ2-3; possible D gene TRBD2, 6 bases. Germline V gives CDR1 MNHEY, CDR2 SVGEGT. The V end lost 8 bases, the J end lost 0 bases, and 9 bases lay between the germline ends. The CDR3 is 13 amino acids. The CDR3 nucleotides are TGTGCCAGCCTGCGGGATAGCACAGATACGCAGTATTTT. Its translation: CASLRDSTDTQYF.

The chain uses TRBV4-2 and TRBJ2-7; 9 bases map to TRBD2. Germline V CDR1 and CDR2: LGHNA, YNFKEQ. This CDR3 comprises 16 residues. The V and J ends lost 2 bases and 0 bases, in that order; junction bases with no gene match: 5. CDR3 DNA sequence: TGTGCCAGCAGCCAATCCACTAGCGGGTTCTCCTACGAGCAGTACTTC. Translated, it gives CASSQSTSGFSYEQYF.

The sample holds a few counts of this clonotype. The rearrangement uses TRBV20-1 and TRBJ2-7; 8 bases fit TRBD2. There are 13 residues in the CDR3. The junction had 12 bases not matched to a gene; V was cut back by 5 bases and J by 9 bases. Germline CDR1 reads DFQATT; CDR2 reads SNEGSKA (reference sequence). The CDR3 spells CSAPSLLREVQYF. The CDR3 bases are TGCAGTGCTCCCTCGCTCTTGCGGGAGGTGCAGTACTTC.